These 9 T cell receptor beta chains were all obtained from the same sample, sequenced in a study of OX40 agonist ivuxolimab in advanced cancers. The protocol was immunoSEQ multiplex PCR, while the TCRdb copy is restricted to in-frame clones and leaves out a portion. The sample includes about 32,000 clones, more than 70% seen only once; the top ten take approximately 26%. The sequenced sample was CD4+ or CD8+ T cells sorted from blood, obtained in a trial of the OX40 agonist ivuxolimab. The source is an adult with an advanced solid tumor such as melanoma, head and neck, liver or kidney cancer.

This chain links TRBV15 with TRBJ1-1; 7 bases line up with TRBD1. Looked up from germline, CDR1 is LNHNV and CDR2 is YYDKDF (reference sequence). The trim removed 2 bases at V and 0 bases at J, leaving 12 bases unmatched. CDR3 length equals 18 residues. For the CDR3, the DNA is TGTGCCACCAGCAGAAATTACCCCGGGACAGTCATGAACACTGAAGCTTTCTTT. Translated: CATSRNYPGTVMNTEAFF. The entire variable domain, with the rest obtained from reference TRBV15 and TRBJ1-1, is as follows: DAMVIQNPRYQVTQFGKPVTLSCSQTLNHNVMYWYQQKSSQAPKLLFHYYDKDFNNEADTPDNFQSRRPNTSFCFLDIRSPGLGDTAMYLCATSRNYPGTVMNTEAFFGQGTRLTVV.

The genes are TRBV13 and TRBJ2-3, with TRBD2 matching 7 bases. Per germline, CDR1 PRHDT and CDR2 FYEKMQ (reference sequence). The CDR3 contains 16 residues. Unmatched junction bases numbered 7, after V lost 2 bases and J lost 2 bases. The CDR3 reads CASSLFGGGFTDTQYF. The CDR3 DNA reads TGTGCCAGCAGCTTATTTGGGGGAGGGTTCACAGATACGCAGTATTTT. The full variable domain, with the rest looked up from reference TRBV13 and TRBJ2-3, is AAGVIQSPRHLIKEKRETATLKCYPIPRHDTVYWYQQGPGQDPQFLISFYEKMQSDKGSIPDRFSAQQFSDYHSELNMSSLELGDSALYFCASSLFGGGFTDTQYFGPGTRLTVL.

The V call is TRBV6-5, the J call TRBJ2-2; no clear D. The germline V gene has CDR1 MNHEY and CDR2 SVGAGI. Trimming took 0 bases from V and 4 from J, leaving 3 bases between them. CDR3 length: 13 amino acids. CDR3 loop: CASSYSVTGELFF. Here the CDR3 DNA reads TGTGCCAGCAGTTACTCGGTCACCGGGGAGCTGTTTTTT.

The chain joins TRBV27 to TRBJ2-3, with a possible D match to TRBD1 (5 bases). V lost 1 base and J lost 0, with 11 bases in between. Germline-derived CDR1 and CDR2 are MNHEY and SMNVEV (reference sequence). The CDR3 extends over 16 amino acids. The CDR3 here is CASSLLQGLSTDTQYF. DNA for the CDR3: TGTGCCAGCAGTTTATTGCAGGGCCTAAGCACAGATACGCAGTATTTT.

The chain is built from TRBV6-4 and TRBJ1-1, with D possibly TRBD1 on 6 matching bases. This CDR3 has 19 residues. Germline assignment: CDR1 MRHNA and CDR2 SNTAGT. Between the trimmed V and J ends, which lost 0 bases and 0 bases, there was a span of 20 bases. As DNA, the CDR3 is TGTGCCAGCAGTGACTCATTTACAGGGTCCCCGGAACTGAACACTGAAGCTTTCTTT. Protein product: CASSDSFTGSPELNTEAFF.

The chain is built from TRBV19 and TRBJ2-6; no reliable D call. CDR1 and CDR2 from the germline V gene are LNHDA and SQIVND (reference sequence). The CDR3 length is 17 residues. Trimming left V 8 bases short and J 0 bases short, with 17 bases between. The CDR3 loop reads CASENYDILSGANVLTF. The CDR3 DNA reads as TGTGCCAGTGAAAACTATGACATTCTCTCTGGGGCCAACGTCCTGACTTTC.

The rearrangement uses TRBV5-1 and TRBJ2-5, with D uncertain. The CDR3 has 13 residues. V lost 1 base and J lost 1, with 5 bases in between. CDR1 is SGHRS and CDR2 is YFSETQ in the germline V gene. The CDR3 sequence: CASSLFIQETQYF. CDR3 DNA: TGCGCCAGCAGCTTGTTCATCCAAGAGACCCAGTACTTC. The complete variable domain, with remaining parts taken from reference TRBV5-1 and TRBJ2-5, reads KAGVTQTPRYLIKTRGQQVTLSCSPISGHRSVSWYQQTPGQGLQFLFEYFSETQRNKGNFPGRFSGRQFSNSRSEMNVSTLELGDSALYLCASSLFIQETQYFGPGTRLLVL.

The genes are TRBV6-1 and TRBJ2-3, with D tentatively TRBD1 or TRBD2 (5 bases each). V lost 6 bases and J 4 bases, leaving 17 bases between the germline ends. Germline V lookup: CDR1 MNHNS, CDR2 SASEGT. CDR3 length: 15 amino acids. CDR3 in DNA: TGTGCCAGCAGCCCAATATCTGGGGGTCCAGATACGCAGTATTTT. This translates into CASSPISGGPDTQYF.

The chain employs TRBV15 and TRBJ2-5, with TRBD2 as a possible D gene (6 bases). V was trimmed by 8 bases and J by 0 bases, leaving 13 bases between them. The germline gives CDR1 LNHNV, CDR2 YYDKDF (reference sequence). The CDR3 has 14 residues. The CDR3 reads CATEEGTYQETQYF. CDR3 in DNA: TGTGCCACCGAAGAAGGGACTTACCAAGAGACCCAGTACTTC.